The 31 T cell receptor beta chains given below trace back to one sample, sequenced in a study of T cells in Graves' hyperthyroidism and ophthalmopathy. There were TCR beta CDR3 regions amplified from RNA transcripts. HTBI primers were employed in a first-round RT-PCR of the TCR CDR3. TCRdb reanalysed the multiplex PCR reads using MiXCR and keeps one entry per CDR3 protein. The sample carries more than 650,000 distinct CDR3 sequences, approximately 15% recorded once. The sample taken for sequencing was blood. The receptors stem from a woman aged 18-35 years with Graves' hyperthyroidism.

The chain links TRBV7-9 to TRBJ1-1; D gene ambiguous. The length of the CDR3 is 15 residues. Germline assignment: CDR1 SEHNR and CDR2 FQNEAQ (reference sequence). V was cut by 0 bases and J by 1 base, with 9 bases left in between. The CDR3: CASSLAGRQNTEAFF. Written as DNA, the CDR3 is TGTGCCAGCAGCTTAGCTGGACGACAGAACACTGAAGCTTTCTTT.

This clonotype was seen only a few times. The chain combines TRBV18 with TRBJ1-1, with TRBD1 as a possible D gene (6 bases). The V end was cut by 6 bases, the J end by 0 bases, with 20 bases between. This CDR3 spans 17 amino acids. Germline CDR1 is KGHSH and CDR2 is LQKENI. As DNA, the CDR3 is TGTGCCAGCTCCCGAATATATAACAGGGAACTGAACACTGAAGCTTTCTTT. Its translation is CASSRIYNRELNTEAFF.

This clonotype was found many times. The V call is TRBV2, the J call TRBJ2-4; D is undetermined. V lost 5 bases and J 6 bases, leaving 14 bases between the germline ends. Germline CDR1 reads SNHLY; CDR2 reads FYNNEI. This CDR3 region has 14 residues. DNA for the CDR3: TGTGCCAGCAGTTACATCGGAAGCCCAAACATTCAGTACTTC. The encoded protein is CASSYIGSPNIQYF.

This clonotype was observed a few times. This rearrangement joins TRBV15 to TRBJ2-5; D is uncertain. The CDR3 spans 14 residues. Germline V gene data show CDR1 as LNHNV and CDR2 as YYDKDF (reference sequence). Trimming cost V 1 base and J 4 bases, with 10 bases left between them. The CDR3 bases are TGTGCCACCAGCAGAGTAGAAGGGTTAGAGACCCAGTACTTC. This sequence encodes CATSRVEGLETQYF.

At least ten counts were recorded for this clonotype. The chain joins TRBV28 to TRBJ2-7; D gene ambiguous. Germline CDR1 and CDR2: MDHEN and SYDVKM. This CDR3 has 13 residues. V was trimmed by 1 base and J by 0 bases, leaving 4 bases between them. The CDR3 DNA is TGTGCCAGCAGTTTATATATCTCCTACGAGCAGTACTTC. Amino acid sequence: CASSLYISYEQYF. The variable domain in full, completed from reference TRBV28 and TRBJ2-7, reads DVKVTQSSRYLVKRTGEKVFLECVQDMDHENMFWYRQDPGLGLRLIYFSYDVKMKEKGDIPEGYSVSREKKERFSLILESASTNQTSMYLCASSLYISYEQYFGPGTRLTVT.

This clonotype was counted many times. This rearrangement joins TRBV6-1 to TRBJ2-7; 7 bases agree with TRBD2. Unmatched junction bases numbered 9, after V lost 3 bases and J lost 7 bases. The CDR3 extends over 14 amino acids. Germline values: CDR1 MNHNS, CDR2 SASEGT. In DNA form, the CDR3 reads TGTGCCAGCAGTGACCCTAGCGGTTCCAGGGAGCAGTACTTC. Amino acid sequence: CASSDPSGSREQYF.

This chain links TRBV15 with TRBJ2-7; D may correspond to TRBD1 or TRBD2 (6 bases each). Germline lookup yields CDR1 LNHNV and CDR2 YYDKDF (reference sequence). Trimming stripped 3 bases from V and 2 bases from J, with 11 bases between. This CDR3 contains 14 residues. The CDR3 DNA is TGTGCCACCAGCAGCGGGGGACATACCTACGAGCAGTACTTC. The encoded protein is CATSSGGHTYEQYF.

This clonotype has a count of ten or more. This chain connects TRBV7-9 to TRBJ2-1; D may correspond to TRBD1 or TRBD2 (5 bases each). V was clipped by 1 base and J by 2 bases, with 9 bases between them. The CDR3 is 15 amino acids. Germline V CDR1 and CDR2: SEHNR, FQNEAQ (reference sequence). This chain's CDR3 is CASSLGDATYNEQFF. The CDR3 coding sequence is TGTGCCAGCAGCTTAGGGGACGCCACCTACAATGAGCAGTTCTTC.

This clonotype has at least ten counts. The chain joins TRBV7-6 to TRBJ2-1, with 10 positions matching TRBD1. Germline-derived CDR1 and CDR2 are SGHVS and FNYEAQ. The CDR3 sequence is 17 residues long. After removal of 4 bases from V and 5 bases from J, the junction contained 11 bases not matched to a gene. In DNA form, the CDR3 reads TGTGCCAGCAGCTCCGGATCCGGGACAGGGGAGGACAATGAGCAGTTCTTC. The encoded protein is CASSSGSGTGEDNEQFF.

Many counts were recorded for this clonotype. The CDR3 sequence: CASSQDWQTFYGYTF. For the CDR3, the DNA is TGTGCCAGCAGCCAAGACTGGCAGACCTTCTATGGCTACACCTTC. The gene calls are TRBV3-1 and TRBJ1-2; unclear D gene. The CDR3 spans 15 residues. The V gene lost 0 bases and the J gene lost 4 bases, with 12 bases spanning the gap. Looked up from germline, CDR1 is LGHDT and CDR2 is YNNKEL (reference sequence). The full variable domain, its missing parts supplied by reference TRBV3-1 and TRBJ1-2, is DTAVSQTPKYLVTQMGNDKSIKCEQNLGHDTMYWYKQDSKKFLKIMFSYNNKELIINETVPNRFSPKSPDKAHLNLHINSLELGDSAVYFCASSQDWQTFYGYTFGSGTRLTVV.

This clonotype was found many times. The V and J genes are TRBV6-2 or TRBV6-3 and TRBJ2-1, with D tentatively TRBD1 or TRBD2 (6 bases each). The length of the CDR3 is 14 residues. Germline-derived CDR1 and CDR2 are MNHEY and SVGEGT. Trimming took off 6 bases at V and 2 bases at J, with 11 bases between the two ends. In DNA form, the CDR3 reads TGTGCCAGCAGATACCGGGGGCCCTACAATGAGCAGTTCTTC. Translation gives CASRYRGPYNEQFF.

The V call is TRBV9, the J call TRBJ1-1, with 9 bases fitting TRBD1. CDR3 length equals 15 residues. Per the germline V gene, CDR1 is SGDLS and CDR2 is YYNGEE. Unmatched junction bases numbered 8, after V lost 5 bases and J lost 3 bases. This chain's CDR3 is CASRDGTGRDTEAFF. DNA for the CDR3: TGTGCCAGCAGGGATGGGACAGGGAGAGACACTGAAGCTTTCTTT.

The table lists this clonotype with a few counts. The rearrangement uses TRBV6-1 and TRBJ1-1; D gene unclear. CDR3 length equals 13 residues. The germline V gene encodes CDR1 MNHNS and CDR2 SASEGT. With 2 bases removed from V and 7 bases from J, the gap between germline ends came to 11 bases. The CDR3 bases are TGTGCCAGCAGTGAATGGCTTGGGAATGAAGCTTTCTTT. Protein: CASSEWLGNEAFF.

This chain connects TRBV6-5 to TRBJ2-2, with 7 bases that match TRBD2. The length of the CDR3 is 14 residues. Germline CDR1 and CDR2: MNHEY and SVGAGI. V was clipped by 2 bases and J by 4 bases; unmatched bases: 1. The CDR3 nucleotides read TGTGCCAGCAGTTACCGCGGGAGCACCGGGGAGCTGTTTTTT. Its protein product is CASSYRGSTGELFF.

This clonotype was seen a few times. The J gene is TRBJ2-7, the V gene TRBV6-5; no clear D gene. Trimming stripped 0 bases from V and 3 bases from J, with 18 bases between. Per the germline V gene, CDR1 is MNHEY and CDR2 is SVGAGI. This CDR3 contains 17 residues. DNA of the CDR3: TGTGCCAGCAGTTACTCAACTCCGGGCCTACTCTTCTACGAGCAGTACTTC. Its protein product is CASSYSTPGLLFYEQYF.

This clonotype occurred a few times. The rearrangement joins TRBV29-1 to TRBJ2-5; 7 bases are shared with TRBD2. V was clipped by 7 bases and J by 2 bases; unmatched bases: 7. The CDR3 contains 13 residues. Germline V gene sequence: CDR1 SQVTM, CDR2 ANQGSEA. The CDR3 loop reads CSAGGGVQETQYF. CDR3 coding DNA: TGCAGCGCCGGGGGAGGGGTTCAAGAGACCCAGTACTTC.

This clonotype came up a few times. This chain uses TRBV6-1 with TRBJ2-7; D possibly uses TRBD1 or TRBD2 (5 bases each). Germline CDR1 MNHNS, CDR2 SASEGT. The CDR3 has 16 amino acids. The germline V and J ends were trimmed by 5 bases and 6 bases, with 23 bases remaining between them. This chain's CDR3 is CASSFLGGPAGGEQYF. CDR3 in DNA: TGTGCCAGCAGTTTTCTCGGCGGACCGGCTGGGGGCGAGCAGTACTTC.

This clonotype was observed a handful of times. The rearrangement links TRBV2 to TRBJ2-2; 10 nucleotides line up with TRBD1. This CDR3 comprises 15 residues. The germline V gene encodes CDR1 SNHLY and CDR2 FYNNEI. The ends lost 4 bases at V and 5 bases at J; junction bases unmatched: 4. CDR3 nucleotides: TGTGCCAGCAGTGCTCCGGACAGGGGGACCGGGGAGCTGTTTTTT. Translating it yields CASSAPDRGTGELFF.

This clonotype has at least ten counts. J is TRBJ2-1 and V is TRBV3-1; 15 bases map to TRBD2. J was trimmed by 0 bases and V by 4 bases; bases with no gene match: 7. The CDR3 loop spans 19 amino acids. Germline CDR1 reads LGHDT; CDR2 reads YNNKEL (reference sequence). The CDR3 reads CASSPGLAGGWSSYNEQFF. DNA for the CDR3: TGTGCCAGCAGCCCAGGACTAGCGGGAGGGTGGAGCTCCTACAATGAGCAGTTCTTC.

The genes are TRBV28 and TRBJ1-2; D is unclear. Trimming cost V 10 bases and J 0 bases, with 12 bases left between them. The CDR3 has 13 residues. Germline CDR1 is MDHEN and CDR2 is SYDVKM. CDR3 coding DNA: TGTGCCACCTTCACCGGTCCTAACTATGGCTACACCTTC. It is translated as CATFTGPNYGYTF.

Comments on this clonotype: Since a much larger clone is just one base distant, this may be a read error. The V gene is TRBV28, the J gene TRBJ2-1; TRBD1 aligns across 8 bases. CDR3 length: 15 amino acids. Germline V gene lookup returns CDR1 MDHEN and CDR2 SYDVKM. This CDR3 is CASSPSGGYYNGQFF. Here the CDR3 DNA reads TGTGCCAGCAGTCCCTCAGGGGGCTACTACAATGGGCAGTTCTTC.

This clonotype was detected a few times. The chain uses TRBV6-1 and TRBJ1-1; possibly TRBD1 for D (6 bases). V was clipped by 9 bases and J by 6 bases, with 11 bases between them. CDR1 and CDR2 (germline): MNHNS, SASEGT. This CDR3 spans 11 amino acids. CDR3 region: CASKDRPEAFF. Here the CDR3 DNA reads TGTGCCAGTAAGGACAGACCTGAAGCTTTCTTT.

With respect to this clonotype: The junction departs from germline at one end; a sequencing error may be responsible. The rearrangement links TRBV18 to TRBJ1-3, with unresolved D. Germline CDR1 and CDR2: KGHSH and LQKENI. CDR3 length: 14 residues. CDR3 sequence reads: CACSLENGGNTIYF. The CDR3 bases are TGTGCCTGCTCACTTGAAAACGGTGGAAACACCATATATTTT.

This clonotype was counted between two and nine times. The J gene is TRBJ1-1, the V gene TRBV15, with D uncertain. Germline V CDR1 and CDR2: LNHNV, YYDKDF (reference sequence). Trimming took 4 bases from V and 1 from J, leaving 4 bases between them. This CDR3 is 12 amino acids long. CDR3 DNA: TGTGCCACCAGCAATGGGAACACTGAAGCTTTCTTT. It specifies CATSNGNTEAFF.

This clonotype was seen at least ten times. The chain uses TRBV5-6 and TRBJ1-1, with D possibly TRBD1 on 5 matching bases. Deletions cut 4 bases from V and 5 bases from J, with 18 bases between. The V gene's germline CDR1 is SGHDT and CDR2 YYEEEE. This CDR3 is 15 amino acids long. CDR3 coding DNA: TGTGCCAGCAGCCTATGGGACCGCGGTTGGACTGAAGCTTTCTTT. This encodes CASSLWDRGWTEAFF.

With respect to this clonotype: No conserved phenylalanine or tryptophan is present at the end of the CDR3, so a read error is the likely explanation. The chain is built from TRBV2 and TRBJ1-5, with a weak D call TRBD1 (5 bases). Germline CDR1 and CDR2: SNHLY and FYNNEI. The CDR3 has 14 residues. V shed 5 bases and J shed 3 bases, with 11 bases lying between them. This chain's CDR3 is CASSSRGPNQPQHS. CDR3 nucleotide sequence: TGTGCCAGCAGTTCAAGGGGACCCAATCAGCCCCAGCATTCT.

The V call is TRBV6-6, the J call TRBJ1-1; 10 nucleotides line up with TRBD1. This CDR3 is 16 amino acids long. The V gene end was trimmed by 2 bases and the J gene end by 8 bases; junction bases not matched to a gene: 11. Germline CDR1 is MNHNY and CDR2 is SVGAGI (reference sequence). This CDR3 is CASSYTRQGARREAFF. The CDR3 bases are TGTGCCAGCAGTTACACCCGACAGGGGGCCCGCCGAGAAGCTTTCTTT.

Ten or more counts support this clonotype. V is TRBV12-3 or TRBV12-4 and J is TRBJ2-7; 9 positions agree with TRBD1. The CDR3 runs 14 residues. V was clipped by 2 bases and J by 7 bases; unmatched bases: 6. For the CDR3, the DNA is TGTGCCAGCAGTTTAAGGGACAGGGCCGGGGAGCAGTACTTC. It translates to CASSLRDRAGEQYF.

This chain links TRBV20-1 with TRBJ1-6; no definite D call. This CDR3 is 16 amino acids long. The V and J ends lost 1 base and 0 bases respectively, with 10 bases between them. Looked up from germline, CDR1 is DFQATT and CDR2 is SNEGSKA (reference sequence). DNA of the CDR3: TGCAGTGCTAGAGTCAACAGTCTCTCCTATAATTCACCCCTCCACTTT. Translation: CSARVNSLSYNSPLHF.

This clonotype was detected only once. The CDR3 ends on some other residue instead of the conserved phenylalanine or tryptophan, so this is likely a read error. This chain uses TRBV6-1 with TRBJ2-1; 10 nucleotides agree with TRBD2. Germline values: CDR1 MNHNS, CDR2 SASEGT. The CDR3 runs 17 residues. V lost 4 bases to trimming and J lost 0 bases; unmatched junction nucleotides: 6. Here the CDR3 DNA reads TGTGCCAGCAGTGTCCCGACTAGCGGGCCCTCCTACAATGAGCAGTTCCTC. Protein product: CASSVPTSGPSYNEQFL.

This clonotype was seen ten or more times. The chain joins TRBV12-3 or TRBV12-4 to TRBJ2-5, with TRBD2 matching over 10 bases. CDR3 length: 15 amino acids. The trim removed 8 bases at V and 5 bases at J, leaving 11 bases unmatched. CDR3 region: CASGPTSAGGETQYF. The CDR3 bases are TGTGCCAGCGGCCCAACCTCAGCGGGAGGGGAGACCCAGTACTTC.